This T cell receptor beta chain was captured in a study of shared clonotypes between healthy human individuals. Broader study findings: Larger richness was generally estimated for naive than memory subsets. Clonotypes that were shared across four donors made up around 5.5% of naive CD4 clonotypes.

A word on this clone: No antigen is known for it.

Everyone who donated was a Caucasian adult who lived in Nashville, Tennessee. Deep level was the assay's run setting. The protocol was immunoSEQ multiplex PCR, while the TCRdb copy is restricted to in-frame clones and leaves out a portion. The sample yields over a million clones, roughly 98% seen once. The CDR3 runs to 16 residues. Germline CDR1 LNHDA, CDR2 SQIVND (reference sequence). After removal of 5 bases from V and 4 bases from J, the junction contained 12 bases not matched to a gene. What was sequenced was naive CD4+ T cells sorted from blood. Subset given: CD45RA+ positively selected. This TCR was recovered from a man aged 25-40 years in good health. V is TRBV19 and J is TRBJ2-7; 9 bases are a match to TRBD2. CDR3 nucleotides: TGTGCCAGTAGTGGGGTAGCGGGGGCCTTGGGGTACGAGCAGTACTTC. It yields the protein CASSGVAGALGYEQYF.